These T cell receptor beta chains were read from a single sample in a study of shared clonotypes between healthy human individuals. Using immunoSEQ multiplex PCR, the repertoire was profiled, and TCRdb retains in-frame clones only, with some absent. Here the sample spans some 2 million clones, 95% being singletons. Sequencing input: naive CD4+ T cells sorted from blood. The receptors originated from a young man in good health. Both conserved end residues are part of each CDR3. Each record gives: CDR3 DNA, CDR3 protein, J gene, clone size, V gene, D gene. The D gene is left open where the match is weak. Clone size is not always given. Where it is, it says once, few, many or a class for expanded clones.

TGTGCCAGTAGTCCCGGGCCAACGGCTGGGAGTCAGCCCCAGCATTTT	CASSPGPTAGSQPQHF	TRBJ1-5	NA	TRBV19	NA
TGTGCCAGCAGCTTAGTGGGGACGTCTCCCGAGGAGCAGTACTTC	CASSLVGTSPEEQYF	TRBJ2-7	NA	TRBV7-2	NA
TGTGCCAGCAGCATCGATGGAATCGGCTATGGCTACACCTTC	CASSIDGIGYGYTF	TRBJ1-2	NA	TRBV7-9	NA
TGTGCCAGCGGATTGGAGGGGACATTGAATTCACCCCTCCACTTT	CASGLEGTLNSPLHF	TRBJ1-6	once	TRBV7-2	NA
TGTGCCAGCTTACTACAGGGGGCCGGGGAGACCCAGTACTTC	CASLLQGAGETQYF	TRBJ2-5	NA	TRBV6-1	TRBD1
TGTGCCAGCAGCCCCTTCGGGGAGGCGGTCACAGATACGCAGTATTTT	CASSPFGEAVTDTQYF	TRBJ2-3	NA	TRBV5-6	NA
TGTGCCAGCAGCGCGGGGACTAGCGGGGGGAACCAAGAGACCCAGTACTTC	CASSAGTSGGNQETQYF	TRBJ2-5	NA	TRBV9	TRBD2
TGTGCCAGCAGCACCCGGCCGGGGGCAAATGAGCAGTTCTTC	CASSTRPGANEQFF	TRBJ2-1	NA	TRBV13	NA
TGTGCCAGCAGCTCGAGCCAAGAGACCCAGTACTTC	CASSSSQETQYF	TRBJ2-5	NA	TRBV7-2	NA
TGCGCCAGCAGCTTCGGCCAGGGTAGTAACTATGGCTACACCTTC	CASSFGQGSNYGYTF	TRBJ1-2	NA	TRBV5-1	NA
TGTGCCTGTCCGGACAGGACTGGAAACACCATATATTTT	CACPDRTGNTIYF	TRBJ1-3	NA	TRBV30	TRBD1
TGTGCCAGCTCACCACCAAATCCTAGCGGGAGGGACAATGAGCAGTTCTTC	CASSPPNPSGRDNEQFF	TRBJ2-1	NA	TRBV18	TRBD2
TGTGCCAGCAGCTTGGGGACAGGGGGTAATCAGCCCCAGCATTTT	CASSLGTGGNQPQHF	TRBJ1-5	NA	TRBV5-4	TRBD1
TGTGCCAGCCCTGAGGGGGACAACCAAGAGACCCAGTACTTC	CASPEGDNQETQYF	TRBJ2-5	NA	TRBV2	NA
TGTGCCATCAGTCCGGGACGGATGAACACTGAAGCTTTCTTT	CAISPGRMNTEAFF	TRBJ1-1	NA	TRBV10-3	NA
TGTGCCAGCAGCTCAGGACAGGGGAAGGAAGAGACCCAGTACTTC	CASSSGQGKEETQYF	TRBJ2-5	NA	TRBV7-6	TRBD1
TGCGCCAGCAGCCTAGACAGTTCGGTTGGCTACACCTTC	CASSLDSSVGYTF	TRBJ1-2	NA	TRBV5-1	NA
TGTGCCAGCAGGAATCAGGGGGCGACTAACTATGGCTACACCTTC	CASRNQGATNYGYTF	TRBJ1-2	once	TRBV28	TRBD1
TGTGCCAGCAGTTACTCGACGGGAGGGTATGGCTACACCTTC	CASSYSTGGYGYTF	TRBJ1-2	NA	TRBV6-5	NA
TGTGCCAGCAGTTTCCGAACAGGGGATGAAAAACTGTTTTTT	CASSFRTGDEKLFF	TRBJ1-4	few	TRBV6-6	TRBD1
TGCGCCAGCAGCTTGGCTACAGGTAGCTCTGGAAACACCATATATTTT	CASSLATGSSGNTIYF	TRBJ1-3	NA	TRBV5-1	NA
TGTGCCAGCAGCGTGACAGGTGGGAAGAACACTGAAGCTTTCTTT	CASSVTGGKNTEAFF	TRBJ1-1	NA	TRBV7-3	NA
TGTGCCAGCAGCTCAGGCAACGGGCTAGCGGGAGCCGAGCAGTACTTC	CASSSGNGLAGAEQYF	TRBJ2-7	NA	TRBV11-2	TRBD2
TGTGCCAGCAGTTTAATTTCGGTGAGGACTAGCGGGGGGCTTGAGCAGTACTTC	CASSLISVRTSGGLEQYF	TRBJ2-7	once	TRBV27	TRBD2
TGTGCCATCAGGCTCCAAGAGACCCAGTACTTC	CAIRLQETQYF	TRBJ2-5	NA	TRBV10-3	NA
TGTGCCAGCAGCGTGCAGGGGGCAACCGGGGAGCTGTTTTTT	CASSVQGATGELFF	TRBJ2-2	NA	TRBV11-3	TRBD1
TGTGCCAGCAGTTACGTCCATGGGGGCATGAACACTGAAGCTTTCTTT	CASSYVHGGMNTEAFF	TRBJ1-1	NA	TRBV6-5	NA
TGTGCCAGCAGCCCGGGAAGACATGAGCAGTTCTTC	CASSPGRHEQFF	TRBJ2-1	once	TRBV11-2	NA
TGTGCCAGCAGCTTGAAGGGGTATAGCAATCAGCCCCAGCATTTT	CASSLKGYSNQPQHF	TRBJ1-5	NA	TRBV13	NA
TGTGCCAGCAGCGTAGGGTGGGTGCTGGCTGAGCAGTTCTTC	CASSVGWVLAEQFF	TRBJ2-1	NA	TRBV9	NA
TGTGCCAGCAGCCCGGGTCTAGTCCAGTTCTTC	CASSPGLVQFF	TRBJ2-1	NA	TRBV14	NA
TGTGCCATCAGTGAGTCGAGAGGGGATAATTCACCCCTCCACTTT	CAISESRGDNSPLHF	TRBJ1-6	NA	TRBV10-3	NA
TGTGCCAGCGGACGGGACAGGGGAGAGACCCAGTACTTC	CASGRDRGETQYF	TRBJ2-5	once	TRBV27	TRBD1
TGTGCCAGCAGTCTCGACTACCTCAACACCGGGGAGCTGTTTTTT	CASSLDYLNTGELFF	TRBJ2-2	NA	TRBV27	NA
TGTGCCAGCTCAAGACAGGCCCCTGCGGCTAATGAAAAACTGTTTTTT	CASSRQAPAANEKLFF	TRBJ1-4	NA	TRBV18	NA
TGTGCCTGCAACCAGGACAGGGTGGCTGAAGCTTTCTTT	CACNQDRVAEAFF	TRBJ1-1	NA	TRBV30	TRBD1
TGCGCCAGCAGCTTGGGGGTCACAGCGAACTATGGCTACACCTTC	CASSLGVTANYGYTF	TRBJ1-2	NA	TRBV5-1	NA
TGTGCCAGCTCACCACCTTATCTATCCTACGAGCAGTACTTC	CASSPPYLSYEQYF	TRBJ2-7	once	TRBV18	NA
TGTGCCACCAGCAGAGAGGGGGACAGTGGGGTCACTGAAGCTTTCTTT	CATSREGDSGVTEAFF	TRBJ1-1	NA	TRBV15	TRBD1
TGTGCCAGCAGCAGAACCTTCGGGCGGGGGATCTCTGGAAACACCATATATTTT	CASSRTFGRGISGNTIYF	TRBJ1-3	NA	TRBV5-5	NA
TGCGCCAGCAGCATGACAGGGGATGGCTCCTATAATTCACCCCTCCACTTT	CASSMTGDGSYNSPLHF	TRBJ1-6	NA	TRBV5-1	TRBD1
TGCGCCAGCTCATTGGTGGCAGGGGAGGATGAGCAGTACTTC	CASSLVAGEDEQYF	TRBJ2-7	NA	TRBV5-1	NA
TGTGCCAGCAGGGAAACCGGGACTGTGAGCACAGATACGCAGTATTTT	CASRETGTVSTDTQYF	TRBJ2-3	NA	TRBV2	NA
TGTGCCATCAGTGAATCCGGGACCCTCCTCGGCCTGGGCACAGATACGCAGTATTTT	CAISESGTLLGLGTDTQYF	TRBJ2-3	NA	TRBV10-3	NA